This is a list of T cell receptor beta chains from one sample in a study of blood T cell repertoires in COVID-19. The table came from immunoSEQ multiplex PCR; TCRdb's copy has only in-frame clones and leaves some out. The table lists approximately 76,000 clones, about 68% of them singletons, with less than 40% in the top ten. The sample taken for sequencing was peripheral blood. These receptors all come from a woman in her seventies with acute or convalescent COVID-19. Both conserved end residues are part of each CDR3. A D gene is named only where the DNA matches it firmly. Where a row states a size, it is once, few, many or the class of an expanded clone; other rows omit it.

>NA|13|TRBV2|TRBJ1-5|NA
TGTGCCAGCAGTGAGGCCTCAGGGCTGCCCCAGCATTTT
CASSEASGLPQHF
>once|17|TRBV2|TRBJ2-3|TRBD2
TGTGCCAGCAGCTTTCTTATGACTAGCGGGGGCCGGGATACGCAGTATTTT
CASSFLMTSGGRDTQYF
>once|15|TRBV7-2|TRBJ1-3|NA
TGTGCCAGCAGCCAACTAAGGGGTACTGGAAACACCATATATTTT
CASSQLRGTGNTIYF
>few|13|TRBV12-3/TRBV12-4|TRBJ1-4|NA
TGTGCCAGCAGTTTAGCGGAGGGAGAAAAACTGTTTTTT
CASSLAEGEKLFF
>NA|14|TRBV3-1/TRBV3-2|TRBJ1-3|TRBD1
TGTGCCAGCAGCGCGACAGGGGGCGGAAACACCATATATTTT
CASSATGGGNTIYF
>NA|14|TRBV6-5|TRBJ2-5|NA
TGTGCCAGCAGGCCATCTGTAGCGAGGGAGACCCAGTACTTC
CASRPSVARETQYF
>NA|12|TRBV30|TRBJ2-7|NA
TGTGCCGATTCCGGAGCTGGCTACGAGCAGTACTTC
CADSGAGYEQYF
>NA|15|TRBV6-5|TRBJ2-7|NA
TGTGCCAGCGGAGGAAACAGGGCTCCCGGTGCCGAGCAGTACTTC
CASGGNRAPGAEQYF
>NA|15|TRBV24-1|TRBJ1-5|TRBD1
TGTGCCACCAGTGAAGCAGACAGGGGTAATCAGCCCCAGCATTTT
CATSEADRGNQPQHF
>few|14|TRBV5-1|TRBJ1-1|TRBD1
TGCGCCAGCCAGCTGACAGGGGGGCTCACTGAAGCTTTCTTT
CASQLTGGLTEAFF
>NA|15|TRBV28|TRBJ1-2|NA
TGTGCCAGCAGTTTACTTCGATTACAAACCTATGGCTACACCTTC
CASSLLRLQTYGYTF